This T cell receptor (beta chain) was retrieved from a study of T cell responses to AZD1222 COVID-19 vaccine. Losses at the gene ends were 6 bases for V and 1 base for J; bases not matched to a gene: 5. CDR1 MDHEN and CDR2 SYDVKM come from the germline V gene. The CDR3 runs to 14 residues. As to this clone: Its specificity is not known.

General study points: Possibly, clonal diversity was underestimated; donors were largely white British and included more females. Researchers report vaccine-associated CD4 TCRs spanning spike, with dominance at 160-218 and 743-854. Breadth and depth of Spike-specific TCRs rose after two AZD1222 doses.

TCRdb's copy holds only in-frame clones and misses some; the assay was immunoSEQ multiplex PCR. This sample carries about 140,000 clones, approximately 95% of them seen once, and the ten largest clones take around 1%. The receptor comes from an adult in good health. This material consisted of peripheral blood, taken on day 0 of MenACWY control vaccination. J is TRBJ1-1 and V is TRBV28, with 7 bases matching TRBD1. The CDR3 sequence is CASRTGQQNTEAFF. The CDR3 nucleotides are TGTGCCAGCAGGACGGGACAGCAGAACACTGAAGCTTTCTTT.